The subject of this entry is one T cell receptor beta chain. The target antigen is unknown. TCR cDNA, made by 5'RACE template switching, carried an added universal primer site and UMIs. TCRdb fed the 5' RACE reads into MiXCR, producing one record per CDR3 protein. Of a few hundred thousand distinct CDR3 sequences listed, 3.5% to 4.5% are singletons. The data belong to a study of T cells after yellow fever vaccination. Study background: Fractions of limited cellularity were prepared by means of SMART-Seq v4 Ultra Low Input. Study observations and caveats: Peaking faster, on day 5 versus 15, the secondary response was nonetheless weaker. Booster sampling recovered most clones from primary vaccination (96% CD4, around 88% CD8).

Per the germline V gene, CDR1 is DFQATT and CDR2 is SNEGSKA (reference sequence). The CDR3 has 14 amino acids. V lost 3 bases, J lost 0 bases, and 11 bases lay in between. Material: PBMCs, obtained 5 days after the yellow fever booster vaccination. The receptor comes from a man aged 18 to 30 who received the YFV17D yellow fever vaccine. This rearrangement joins TRBV20-1 to TRBJ1-1, with D uncertain. CDR3 coding DNA: TGCAGTGCTAGTAAGGCGGGGATGAACACTGAAGCTTTCTTT. It encodes CSASKAGMNTEAFF.